The clone carrying this T cell receptor beta chain was seen more than once but under ten times. The germline gene is not matched at one end of the junction; a read error may be the cause. These data are taken from a study of blood T cell repertoires in COVID-19. This CDR3 region has 13 residues. Germline CDR1 and CDR2: SEHNR and FQNEAQ (reference sequence). The assay was immunoSEQ multiplex PCR, and TCRdb's table has in-frame clones only and misses some. The data hold fewer than 70,000 clones, with 84% observed a single time. The source material was peripheral blood. The chain recombines TRBV7-9 with TRBJ1-2, with 7 bases lining up with TRBD1. This receptor was obtained from a man aged 50 to 59 with active COVID-19. In DNA, the CDR3 is TGTGCCAGCACCTTAGGGACAGCGTATGGCTACACCTTC. This encodes CASTLGTAYGYTF.